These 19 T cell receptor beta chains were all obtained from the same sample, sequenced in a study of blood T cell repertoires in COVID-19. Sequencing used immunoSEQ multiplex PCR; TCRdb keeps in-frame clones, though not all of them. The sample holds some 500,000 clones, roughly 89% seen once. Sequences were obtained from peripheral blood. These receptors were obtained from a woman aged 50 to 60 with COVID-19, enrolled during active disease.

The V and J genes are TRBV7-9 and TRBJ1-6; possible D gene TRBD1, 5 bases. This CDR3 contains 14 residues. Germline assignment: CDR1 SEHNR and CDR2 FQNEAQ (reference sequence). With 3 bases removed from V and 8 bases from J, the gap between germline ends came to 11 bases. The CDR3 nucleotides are TGTGCCAGCAGCTTTGGGTCAGGGTATTCACCCCTCCACTTT. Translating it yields CASSFGSGYSPLHF.

CDR3 amino acids: CASSSPPQGIRYEQYF. The CDR3 bases are TGTGCCAGCAGCTCACCCCCGCAGGGAATTAGGTACGAGCAGTACTTC. This chain connects TRBV5-8 to TRBJ2-7, with a possible D match to TRBD1 (5 bases). V was shortened by 3 bases and J by 4 bases, with 20 bases between the two germline ends. This CDR3 is built from 16 residues. Germline CDR1 is SGHTS and CDR2 is YDEGEE.

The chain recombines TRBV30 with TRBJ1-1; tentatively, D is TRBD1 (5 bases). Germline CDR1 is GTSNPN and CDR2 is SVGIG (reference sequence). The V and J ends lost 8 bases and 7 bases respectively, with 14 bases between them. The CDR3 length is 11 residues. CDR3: CAQRRGGEAFF. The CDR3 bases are TGTGCCCAACGGCGGGGGGGTGAAGCTTTCTTT.

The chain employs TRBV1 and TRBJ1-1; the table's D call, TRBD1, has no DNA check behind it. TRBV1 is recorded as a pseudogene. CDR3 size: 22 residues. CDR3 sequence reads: CTSSQDGLGTGGRKALNTEAFF. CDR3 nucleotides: TGCACCAGCAGCCAAGATGGATTGGGGACAGGGGGCCGGAAAGCTTTGAACACTGAAGCTTTCTTT.

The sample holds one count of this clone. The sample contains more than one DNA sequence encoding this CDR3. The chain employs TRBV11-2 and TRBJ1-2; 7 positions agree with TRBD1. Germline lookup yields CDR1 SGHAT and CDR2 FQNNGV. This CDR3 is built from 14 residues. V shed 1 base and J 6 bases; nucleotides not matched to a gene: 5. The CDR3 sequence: CASSLGQGIHGYTF. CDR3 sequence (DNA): TGTGCCAGCAGCTTAGGACAGGGTATACATGGCTACACCTTC. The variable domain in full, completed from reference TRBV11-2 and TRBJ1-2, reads EAGVAQSPRYKIIEKRQSVAFWCNPISGHATLYWYQQILGQGPKLLIQFQNNGVVDDSQLPKDRFSAERLKGVDSTLKIQPAKLEDSAVYLCASSLGQGIHGYTFGSGTRLTVV.

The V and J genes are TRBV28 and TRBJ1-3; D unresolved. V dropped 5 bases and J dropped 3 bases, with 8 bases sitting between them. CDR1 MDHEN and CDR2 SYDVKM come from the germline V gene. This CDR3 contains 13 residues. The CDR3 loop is CASSLLRGNTIYF. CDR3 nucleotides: TGTGCCAGCAGTCTTCTGCGTGGAAACACCATATATTTT.

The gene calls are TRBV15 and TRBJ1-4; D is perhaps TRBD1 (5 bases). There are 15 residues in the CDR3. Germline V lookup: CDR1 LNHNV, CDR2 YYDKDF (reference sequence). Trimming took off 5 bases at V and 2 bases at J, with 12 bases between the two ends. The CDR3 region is CATSGPGGTNEKLFF. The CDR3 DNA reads TGTGCCACCAGCGGGCCGGGGGGGACTAATGAAAAACTGTTTTTT.

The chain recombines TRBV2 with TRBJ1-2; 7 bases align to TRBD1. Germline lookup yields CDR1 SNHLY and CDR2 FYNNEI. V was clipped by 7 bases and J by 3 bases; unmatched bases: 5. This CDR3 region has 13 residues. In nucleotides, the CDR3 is TGTGCCAGCAAGACAGGGCAGGACTATGGCTACACCTTC. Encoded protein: CASKTGQDYGYTF.

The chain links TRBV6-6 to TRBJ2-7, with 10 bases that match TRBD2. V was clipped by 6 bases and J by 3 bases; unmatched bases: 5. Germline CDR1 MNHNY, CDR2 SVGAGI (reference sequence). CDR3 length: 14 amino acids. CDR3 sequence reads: CASSSSGGGYEQYF. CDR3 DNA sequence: TGTGCCAGCAGCTCTAGCGGGGGCGGCTACGAGCAGTACTTC.

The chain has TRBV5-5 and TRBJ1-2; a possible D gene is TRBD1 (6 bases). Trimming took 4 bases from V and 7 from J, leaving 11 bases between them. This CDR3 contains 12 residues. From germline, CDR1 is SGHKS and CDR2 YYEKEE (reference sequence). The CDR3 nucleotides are TGTGCCAGCAGCCTCGGGACACCTGGCTACACCTTC. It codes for CASSLGTPGYTF. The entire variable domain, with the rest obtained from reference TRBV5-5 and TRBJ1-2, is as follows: DAGVTQSPTHLIKTRGQQVTLRCSPISGHKSVSWYQQVLGQGPQFIFQYYEKEERGRGNFPDRFSARQFPNYSSELNVNALLLGDSALYLCASSLGTPGYTFGSGTRLTVV.

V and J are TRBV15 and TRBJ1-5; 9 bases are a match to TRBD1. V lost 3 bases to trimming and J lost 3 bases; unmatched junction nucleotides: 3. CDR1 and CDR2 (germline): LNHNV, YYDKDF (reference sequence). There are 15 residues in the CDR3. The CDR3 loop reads CATSRDRGSNQPQHF. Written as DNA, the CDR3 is TGTGCCACCAGCAGGGACAGGGGCTCCAATCAGCCCCAGCATTTT.

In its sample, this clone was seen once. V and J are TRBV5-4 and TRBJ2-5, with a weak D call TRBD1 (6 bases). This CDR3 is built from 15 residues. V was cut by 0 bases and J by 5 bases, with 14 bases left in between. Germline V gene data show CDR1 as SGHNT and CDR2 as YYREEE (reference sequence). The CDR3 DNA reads TGTGCCAGCAGCTTGGGGGGGCTAGCTTCGGAGACCCAGTACTTC. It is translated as CASSLGGLASETQYF.

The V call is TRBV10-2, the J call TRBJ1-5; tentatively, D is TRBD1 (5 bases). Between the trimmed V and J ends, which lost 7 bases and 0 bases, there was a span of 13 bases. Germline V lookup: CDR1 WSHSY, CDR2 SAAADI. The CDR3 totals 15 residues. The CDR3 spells CASTGGGYSNQPQHF. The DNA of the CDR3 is TGCGCCAGCACCGGTGGGGGGTATAGCAATCAGCCCCAGCATTTT.

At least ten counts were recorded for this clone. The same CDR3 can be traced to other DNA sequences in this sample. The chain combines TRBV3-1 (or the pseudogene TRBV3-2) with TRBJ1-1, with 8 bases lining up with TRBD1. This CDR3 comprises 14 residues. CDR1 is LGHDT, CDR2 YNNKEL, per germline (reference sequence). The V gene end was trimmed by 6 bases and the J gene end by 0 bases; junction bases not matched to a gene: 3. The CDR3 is CASRSDRVNTEAFF. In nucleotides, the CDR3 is TGTGCCAGCAGATCGGACAGGGTGAACACTGAAGCTTTCTTT.

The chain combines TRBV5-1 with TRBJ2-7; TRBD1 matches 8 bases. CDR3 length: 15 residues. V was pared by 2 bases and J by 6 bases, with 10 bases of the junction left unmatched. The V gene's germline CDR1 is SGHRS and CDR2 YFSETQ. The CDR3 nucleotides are TGCGCCAGCAGCTTAGGACAGGGCCCCTTCCGCGAGCAGTACTTC. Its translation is CASSLGQGPFREQYF.

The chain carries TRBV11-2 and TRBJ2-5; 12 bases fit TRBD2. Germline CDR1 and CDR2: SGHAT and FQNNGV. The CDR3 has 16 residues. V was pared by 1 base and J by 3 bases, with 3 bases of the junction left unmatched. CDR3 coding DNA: TGTGCCAGCAGCTTAGTACGACTAGCGGGGGAAGAGACCCAGTACTTC. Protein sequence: CASSLVRLAGEETQYF. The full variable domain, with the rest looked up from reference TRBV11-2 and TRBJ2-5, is EAGVAQSPRYKIIEKRQSVAFWCNPISGHATLYWYQQILGQGPKLLIQFQNNGVVDDSQLPKDRFSAERLKGVDSTLKIQPAKLEDSAVYLCASSLVRLAGEETQYFGPGTRLLVL.

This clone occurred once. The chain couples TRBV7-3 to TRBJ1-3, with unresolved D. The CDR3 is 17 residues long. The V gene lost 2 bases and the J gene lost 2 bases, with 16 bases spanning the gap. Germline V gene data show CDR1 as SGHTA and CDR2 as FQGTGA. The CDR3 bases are TGTGCCAGCAGCTTATCAACCCCCACGGGGACTGGAAACACCATATATTTT. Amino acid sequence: CASSLSTPTGTGNTIYF.

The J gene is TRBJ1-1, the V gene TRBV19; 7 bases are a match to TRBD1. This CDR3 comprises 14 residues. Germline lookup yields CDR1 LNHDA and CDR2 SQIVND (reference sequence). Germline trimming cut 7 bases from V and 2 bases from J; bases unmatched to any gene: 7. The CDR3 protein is CASNSRQGNTEAFF. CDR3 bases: TGTGCCAGTAATTCGAGACAGGGTAACACTGAAGCTTTCTTT.

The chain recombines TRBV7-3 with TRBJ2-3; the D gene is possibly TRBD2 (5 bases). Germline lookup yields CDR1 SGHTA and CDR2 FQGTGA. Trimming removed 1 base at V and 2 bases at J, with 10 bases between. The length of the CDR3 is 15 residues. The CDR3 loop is CASSLNGVSTDTQYF. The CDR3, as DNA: TGTGCCAGCAGCTTAAACGGGGTCTCCACAGATACGCAGTATTTT.